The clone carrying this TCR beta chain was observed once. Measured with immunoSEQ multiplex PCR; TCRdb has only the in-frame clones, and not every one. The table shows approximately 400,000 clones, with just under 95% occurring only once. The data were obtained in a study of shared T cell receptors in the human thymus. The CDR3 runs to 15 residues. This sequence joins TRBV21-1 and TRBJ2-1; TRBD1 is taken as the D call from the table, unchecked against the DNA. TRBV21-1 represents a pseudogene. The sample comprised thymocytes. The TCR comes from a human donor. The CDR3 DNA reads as TGTGCCAGCAGCAAAGGGACAGCCAACTACAATGAGCAGTTCTTC. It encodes CASSKGTANYNEQFF.